The 23 T cell receptor beta chains given below trace back to one sample, sequenced in a study of shared clonotypes between healthy human individuals. The repertoire was sequenced with immunoSEQ multiplex PCR; TCRdb's copy has only in-frame clones and lacks some. The sample has some 2.4 million clones, roughly 93% seen once. The sample consisted of naive CD4+ T cells from PBMCs. The subset is: CD45RA+ positively selected. The receptor source for this set is a man between 18 and 29 years old in good health. Some clones in this sample may be carry-over from other donors' samples.

The V gene is TRBV5-1, the J gene TRBJ1-1; 9 bases map to TRBD1. The CDR3 loop spans 17 amino acids. With 0 bases clipped from V and 3 bases from J, the junction kept 9 bases outside the gene matches. Per the germline V gene, CDR1 is SGHRS and CDR2 is YFSETQ. The CDR3 DNA follows: TGCGCCAGCAGCTTGGTTTCCGGGACAGGGCCCCACACTGAAGCTTTCTTT. Its protein is CASSLVSGTGPHTEAFF.

The chain is built from TRBV6-6 and TRBJ2-7; TRBD2 matches 7 bases. J was trimmed by 10 bases and V by 6 bases; bases with no gene match: 12. CDR1 MNHNY and CDR2 SVGAGI come from the germline V gene (reference sequence). The CDR3 consists of 13 residues. CDR3 DNA: TGTGCCAGCAGACGGCCGGACGGGGAGGGTCAGTACTTC. The encoded protein is CASRRPDGEGQYF.

This clone was seen just once. This rearrangement joins TRBV18 to TRBJ2-1, with TRBD2 matching 8 bases. Germline V lookup: CDR1 KGHSH, CDR2 LQKENI. V dropped 3 bases and J dropped 8; count of bases not matched to a gene: 9. The CDR3 has 15 amino acids. As DNA, the CDR3 is TGTGCCAGCTCACCGCAAGCGGGAGATCATCATGAGCAGTTCTTC. Its translation: CASSPQAGDHHEQFF.

This chain joins TRBV7-9 and TRBJ2-4; 9 bases match TRBD2. V was pared by 1 base and J by 8 bases, with 3 bases of the junction left unmatched. CDR1 and CDR2 (germline): SEHNR, FQNEAQ (reference sequence). The CDR3 totals 14 residues. In nucleotides, the CDR3 is TGTGCCAGCAGCTTAGGGACTAGCGCCGACATTCAGTACTTC. It codes for CASSLGTSADIQYF.

The table lists this clone with a count of one. This chain links TRBV11-2 with TRBJ1-1; no definite D call. This CDR3 has 15 residues. V was pared by 5 bases and J by 1 base, with 14 bases between. Germline-derived CDR1 and CDR2 are SGHAT and FQNNGV. CDR3 nucleotide sequence: TGTGCCAGCAGCCTACAGAGAAATAAGAACACTGAAGCTTTCTTT. Translating it yields CASSLQRNKNTEAFF. Full variable domain (rest looked up from reference TRBV11-2 and TRBJ1-1): EAGVAQSPRYKIIEKRQSVAFWCNPISGHATLYWYQQILGQGPKLLIQFQNNGVVDDSQLPKDRFSAERLKGVDSTLKIQPAKLEDSAVYLCASSLQRNKNTEAFFGQGTRLTVV.

The V call is TRBV7-8, the J call TRBJ2-3; D is undetermined. This CDR3 contains 15 residues. Germline loops: CDR1 SGHVS, CDR2 FQNEAQ. Trimming took 1 base from V and 3 from J, leaving 11 bases between them. The CDR3 sequence is CASSLVNRVTDTQYF. In DNA, the CDR3 is TGTGCCAGCAGCTTAGTTAACAGAGTGACAGATACGCAGTATTTT.

The chain uses TRBV28 and TRBJ1-4, with D perhaps matching TRBD1 (5 bases). The germline V gene has CDR1 MDHEN and CDR2 SYDVKM. The CDR3 has 14 residues. V was trimmed by 8 bases and J by 11 bases, leaving 21 bases between them. In DNA form, the CDR3 reads TGTGCCAGCGAGTCCCGGGACGGAACGAAGAAACTGTTTTTT. It codes for CASESRDGTKKLFF.

The V gene is TRBV5-1, the J gene TRBJ1-5; D call uncertain. With 5 bases removed from V and 0 bases from J, the gap between germline ends came to 6 bases. CDR3 length: 13 residues. Per germline, CDR1 SGHRS and CDR2 YFSETQ. CDR3 DNA sequence: TGCGCCAGCAGTTTCTATAGCAATCAGCCCCAGCATTTT. It specifies CASSFYSNQPQHF.

The chain carries TRBV5-1 and TRBJ2-2; no definite D call. Trimming shortened V by 1 base and J by 5 bases, and 12 bases separated the two germline ends. This CDR3 is built from 15 residues. Germline CDR1 SGHRS, CDR2 YFSETQ. The CDR3 loop reads CASSLTDVLTGELFF. The CDR3 bases are TGCGCCAGCAGCTTGACGGATGTCTTGACCGGGGAGCTGTTTTTT. The whole variable domain, remainder taken from reference TRBV5-1 and TRBJ2-2, is KAGVTQTPRYLIKTRGQQVTLSCSPISGHRSVSWYQQTPGQGLQFLFEYFSETQRNKGNFPGRFSGRQFSNSRSEMNVSTLELGDSALYLCASSLTDVLTGELFFGEGSRLTVL.

Of note for this clone: A junction end diverges from the germline sequence, so it may reflect a read error. The V call is TRBV2, the J call TRBJ2-7; no firm D call. Germline-derived CDR1 and CDR2 are SNHLY and FYNNEI. The CDR3 extends over 12 amino acids. The CDR3 sequence: CASSESPYGQYF. The CDR3 DNA sequence: TGTGCCAGCAGTGAAAGCCCCTACGGGCAGTACTTC.

The V and J genes are TRBV19 and TRBJ2-1, with D possibly called TRBD1 or TRBD2 (5 bases each). This CDR3 is built from 14 residues. Trimming left V 6 bases short and J 7 bases short, with 16 bases between. Germline V gene lookup returns CDR1 LNHDA and CDR2 SQIVND (reference sequence). The CDR3 region has the DNA TGTGCCAGTAGGGGACGCGGCCCGGGGAATGAGCAGTTCTTC. The encoded protein is CASRGRGPGNEQFF.

This rearrangement joins TRBV28 to TRBJ2-5, with a tentative D call TRBD2 (6 bases). Germline V gives CDR1 MDHEN, CDR2 SYDVKM. CDR3 length: 15 amino acids. V lost 7 bases and J 5 bases, leaving 20 bases between the germline ends. Here the CDR3 DNA reads TGTGCCAGCAATGTGGGCGGGGCGATGGGGGAGACCCAGTACTTC. Its translation is CASNVGGAMGETQYF.

This chain joins TRBV5-6 and TRBJ2-3; D unclear. The germline gives CDR1 SGHDT, CDR2 YYEEEE. This CDR3 has 15 residues. Between the trimmed V and J ends, which lost 5 bases and 2 bases, there was a span of 15 bases. Here the CDR3 reads CASRDSSSYTDTQYF. DNA for the CDR3: TGTGCCAGCAGAGATTCGTCCAGTTACACAGATACGCAGTATTTT.

V is TRBV4-2 and J is TRBJ2-5, with 7 bases that match TRBD1. The germline V gene has CDR1 LGHNA and CDR2 YNFKEQ. V was pared by 1 base and J by 4 bases, with 6 bases of the junction left unmatched. The CDR3 spans 15 residues. CDR3 bases: TGTGCCAGCAGCCAAGTCGCCCAGGGGGTAGAGACCCAGTACTTC. This encodes CASSQVAQGVETQYF.

The chain carries TRBV15 and TRBJ2-5; D is perhaps TRBD2 (6 bases). V was clipped by 1 base and J by 1 base, with 10 bases between them. This CDR3 is 15 amino acids long. In germline, CDR1 is LNHNV, CDR2 YYDKDF (reference sequence). The CDR3 region is CATSRVGRAQETQYF. DNA of the CDR3: TGTGCCACCAGCAGAGTCGGGAGAGCCCAAGAGACCCAGTACTTC.

Here the CDR3 DNA reads TGCAGCGTTGATGGTGGGGGGGTTGTTAGCAGCTACAATGAGCAGTTCTTC. Translated: CSVDGGGVVSSYNEQFF. The rearrangement uses TRBV29-1 and TRBJ2-1, with 7 bases fitting TRBD2. The trim removed 3 bases at V and 3 bases at J, leaving 14 bases unmatched. The CDR3 spans 17 residues. Germline-derived CDR1 and CDR2 are SQVTM and ANQGSEA.

V and J are TRBV27 and TRBJ2-3; 8 nucleotides line up with TRBD1. The germline V gene encodes CDR1 MNHEY and CDR2 SMNVEV (reference sequence). J gave up 0 bases and V 3 bases, and 11 bases lay outside the gene matches. CDR3 size: 18 residues. The CDR3 DNA reads as TGTGCCAGCAGTTTCTTAACCAGGGGGCCCATGAGCACAGATACGCAGTATTTT. This encodes CASSFLTRGPMSTDTQYF.

J is TRBJ2-1 and V is TRBV7-9; tentative D call: TRBD2 (6 bases). The CDR3 is made up of 14 amino acids. V lost 10 bases, J lost 6 bases, and 19 bases lay in between. Germline CDR1 and CDR2: SEHNR and FQNEAQ (reference sequence). The CDR3 DNA follows: TGTGCCATCCGAGTTGGAGGGACCTTCAATGAGCAGTTCTTC. Its translation is CAIRVGGTFNEQFF.

This rearrangement joins TRBV7-9 to TRBJ1-5, with D unresolved. The CDR3 is 13 amino acids. V lost 0 bases to trimming and J lost 6 bases, with 6 bases between them. The germline gives CDR1 SEHNR, CDR2 FQNEAQ (reference sequence). This CDR3 reads CASSLAAGQPQHF. The CDR3 region has the DNA TGTGCCAGCAGCTTAGCGGCAGGTCAGCCCCAGCATTTT.

As to this clone: Different DNA sequences within this sample yield the same CDR3. V is TRBV29-1 and J is TRBJ2-3; 15 bases are shared with TRBD2. CDR3 length: 15 residues. The V gene end was trimmed by 5 bases and the J gene end by 9 bases; junction bases not matched to a gene: 9. From germline, CDR1 is SQVTM and CDR2 ANQGSEA. In nucleotides, the CDR3 is TGCAGCGTTCTAGGACTAGCGGGAGGGCCGGACACGCAGTATTTT. As protein: CSVLGLAGGPDTQYF.

This chain connects TRBV9 to TRBJ1-2; 10 bases map to TRBD1. V gave up 0 bases and J gave up 5 bases; unmatched junction bases: 4. This CDR3 is built from 15 residues. Germline V gives CDR1 SGDLS, CDR2 YYNGEE. As DNA, the CDR3 is TGTGCCAGCAGCGTAGTCGGGACAGGGGCATATGGCTACACCTTC. Its protein product is CASSVVGTGAYGYTF.

This rearrangement joins TRBV21-1 to TRBJ2-6; no check of the table's D call, TRBD1, against the DNA was made. TRBV21-1 is deemed a pseudogene. The CDR3 totals 19 residues. CDR3 in amino acids: CASSAQRDTNLSGANVLTF. Here the CDR3 DNA reads TGTGCCAGCAGCGCCCAGAGGGACACCAACCTCTCTGGGGCCAACGTCCTGACTTTC.

This chain uses TRBV10-1 with TRBJ1-4; D is unclear. Germline values: CDR1 WNHNN, CDR2 SYGVQD (reference sequence). Trimming removed 0 bases from V and 7 bases from J, with 9 bases in between. CDR3 length: 14 residues. In nucleotides, the CDR3 is TGCGCCAGCAGTGAGTCGACATCCAGTGAAAAACTGTTTTTT. Protein: CASSESTSSEKLFF.